The 6 T cell receptor beta chains below were found in one sample sequenced in a study of cytomegalovirus exposure and HLA in healthy donors. PCR was performed using 60 Vbeta and 13 Jbeta primers. The assay was immunoSEQ multiplex PCR, and TCRdb's table has in-frame clones only and misses some. The sample comprises around 110,000 clones, around three quarters of which are singletons, and 7.8% rests with the top ten. Sequenced input: PBMCs. Receptor source: a man between 25 and 39 years old in good health and CMV-seronegative.

The DNA for the CDR3 is TGTGCCAGCAGCTCCACGGGAAACCAAGAGACCCAGTACTTC. Its translation: CASSSTGNQETQYF. V and J are TRBV7-6 and TRBJ2-5; TRBD2 is a possible D gene (5 bases). This CDR3 has 14 amino acids. Trimming shortened V by 4 bases and J by 0 bases, and 9 bases separated the two germline ends. The germline V gene has CDR1 SGHVS and CDR2 FNYEAQ.

The chain uses TRBV6-5 and TRBJ1-1; D perhaps matches TRBD1 (5 bases). CDR1 is MNHEY, CDR2 SVGAGI, per germline. The CDR3 is 13 amino acids. The V gene lost 0 bases and the J gene lost 11 bases, with 13 bases spanning the gap. The CDR3 DNA sequence: TGTGCCAGCAGTTACTCGGAATCCCGGGGGGCTTTCTTT. Translating it yields CASSYSESRGAFF.

The rearrangement joins TRBV7-3 to TRBJ2-1; perhaps TRBD2 as D (6 bases). CDR1 is SGHTA, CDR2 FQGTGA, per germline. This CDR3 comprises 13 residues. V lost 2 bases and J 9 bases, leaving 11 bases between the germline ends. Written as DNA, the CDR3 is TGTGCCAGCAGCTTAGGTAGCGGTCCTGAGCAGTTCTTC. Translating it yields CASSLGSGPEQFF.

V usage is TRBV28 and J usage is TRBJ2-1, with 11 bases aligning to TRBD2. The germline gives CDR1 MDHEN, CDR2 SYDVKM. This CDR3 has 16 residues. V lost 10 bases, J lost 2 bases, and 10 bases stayed unmatched. The CDR3 DNA reads as TGTGCCACCCTGCCCACTAGCGGGGGCGCCTACAATGAGCAGTTCTTC. Its protein is CATLPTSGGAYNEQFF.

This chain connects TRBV4-1 to TRBJ1-1; D uncertain. The germline V and J ends were trimmed by 0 bases and 1 base, with 6 bases remaining between them. The germline gives CDR1 MGHRA, CDR2 YSYEKL. This CDR3 is built from 14 residues. DNA for the CDR3: TGCGCCAGCAGCCAAGATCCGGGGAACACTGAAGCTTTCTTT. Its protein is CASSQDPGNTEAFF.

The chain combines TRBV6-5 with TRBJ1-2; no clear D gene. Germline values: CDR1 MNHEY, CDR2 SVGAGI. This CDR3 contains 11 residues. V was trimmed by 11 bases and J by 0 bases, leaving 7 bases between them. This CDR3 is CAAKSNYGYTF. The CDR3 bases are TGTGCCGCTAAATCTAACTATGGCTACACCTTC.